This T cell receptor (beta chain) is from a study of blood T cells in healthy people across ages. This clonotype was picked up a small number of times. A second PCR, run for 7 to 11 cycles, used a sample-barcoded 5' primer plus a J-beta primer mix. Template switching added a 12-random-nucleotide identifier to every cDNA molecule. Any given sample supplied a minimum of 3 million CDR3-containing paired-end reads. TCRdb used MiXCR to reprocess the 5' RACE reads, holding one entry per CDR3 protein. Among 700,000 or so distinct CDR3 sequences listed, around 41% were seen once. Trimming removed 2 bases from V and 1 base from J, with 14 bases in between. Per germline, CDR1 DFQATT and CDR2 SNEGSKA (reference sequence). The CDR3 runs 15 residues. Each individual donor underwent a draw of ten milliliters of peripheral blood.

This TCR was sampled from a man older than 75 in good health. V is TRBV20-1 and J is TRBJ1-1; D unresolved. The sequenced material came from blood. DNA for the CDR3: TGCAGTGCTAGATTAGACGCACGGCGGAACACTGAAGCTTTCTTT. It yields the protein CSARLDARRNTEAFF.